The 7 T cell receptor beta chains below all came from one sample that was sequenced in a study of T-cell memory formation after mild COVID-19. TCRdb re-analysed the 5' RACE reads in MiXCR, keeping a single row per CDR3 protein. The sample records roughly 560,000 distinct CDR3 sequences, 20% being singletons. Sequenced sample: PBMCs or a T cell subset sorted from them (not recorded which). All receptors come from an adult woman who had mild COVID-19 (a few samples of this study predate the infection). Cell type and time point are not known.

This clonotype was recorded at least ten times. This sequence joins TRBV15 and TRBJ2-1; weak D call: TRBD2 (5 bases). Trimming removed 0 bases from V and 6 bases from J, with 9 bases in between. The CDR3 is made up of 14 amino acids. Per germline, CDR1 LNHNV and CDR2 YYDKDF (reference sequence). CDR3 coding DNA: TGTGCCACCAGCAGAGATCTAGCTTCCAATGAGCAGTTCTTC. Its protein is CATSRDLASNEQFF.

The chain recombines TRBV11-3 with TRBJ2-3, with 8 positions matching TRBD2. The CDR3 contains 17 residues. Trimming took 5 bases from V and 4 from J; bases not matched to a gene: 14. Germline CDR1 is SGHNT and CDR2 is YENEEA. CDR3 coding DNA: TGTGCCAGCAGCCCGGGGGGCGGGAGGTCGTTCGCAGATACGCAGTATTTT. Translation: CASSPGGGRSFADTQYF.

This rearrangement joins TRBV12-3 or TRBV12-4 to TRBJ1-6, with D hard to call. The CDR3 spans 14 residues. Trimming shortened V by 2 bases and J by 7 bases, and 9 bases separated the two germline ends. The CDR3 region is CASSLLGVNSPLHF. The CDR3 coding sequence is TGTGCCAGCAGTTTACTTGGGGTAAATTCACCCCTCCACTTT.

This sequence joins TRBV6-6 and TRBJ1-1; D uncertain. Germline lookup yields CDR1 MNHNY and CDR2 SVGAGI (reference sequence). The CDR3 loop spans 12 amino acids. V dropped 6 bases and J dropped 8 bases, with 13 bases sitting between them. CDR3 coding DNA: TGTGCCAGCAGGCCCATGGGAGGGGAAGCTTTCTTT. Its protein product is CASRPMGGEAFF.

The genes are TRBV6-1 and TRBJ2-1; D is undetermined. Trimming removed 5 bases from V and 10 bases from J, with 6 bases in between. CDR1 and CDR2 from the germline V gene are MNHNS and SASEGT. The CDR3 is 10 residues long. CDR3 nucleotide sequence: TGTGCCAGCAGTTTTCAGGAGCAGTTCTTC. Protein: CASSFQEQFF.

This clonotype was seen more than once but under ten times. The chain recombines TRBV11-2 with TRBJ1-1, with D maybe TRBD1 (5 bases). The CDR3 spans 16 residues. Germline V gene sequence: CDR1 SGHAT, CDR2 FQNNGV. The germline V and J ends were trimmed by 6 bases and 1 base, with 18 bases remaining between them. CDR3 sequence (DNA): TGTGCCAGCAGAGACGGGACGCCATGGGGGAACACTGAAGCTTTCTTT. It specifies CASRDGTPWGNTEAFF.

This rearrangement joins TRBV12-3 or TRBV12-4 to TRBJ2-2; 12 nucleotides align to TRBD2. V lost 3 bases and J lost 5; bases outside the gene matches: 4. This CDR3 is built from 16 residues. The CDR3 reads CASSFRLAGDTGELFF. The CDR3 region has the DNA TGTGCCAGCAGTTTTCGACTAGCGGGGGATACCGGGGAGCTGTTTTTT.